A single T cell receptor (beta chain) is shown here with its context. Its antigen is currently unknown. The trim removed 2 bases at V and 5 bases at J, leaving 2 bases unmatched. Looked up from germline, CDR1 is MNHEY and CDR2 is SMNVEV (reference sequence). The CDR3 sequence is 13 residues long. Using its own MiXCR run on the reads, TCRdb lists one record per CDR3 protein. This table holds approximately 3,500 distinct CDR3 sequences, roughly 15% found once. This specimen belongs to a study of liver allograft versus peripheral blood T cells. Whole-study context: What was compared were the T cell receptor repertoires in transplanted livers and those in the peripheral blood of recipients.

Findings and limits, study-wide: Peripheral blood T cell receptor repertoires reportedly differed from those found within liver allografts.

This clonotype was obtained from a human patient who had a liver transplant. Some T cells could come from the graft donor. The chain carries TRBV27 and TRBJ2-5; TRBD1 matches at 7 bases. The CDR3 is CASSLARGETQYF. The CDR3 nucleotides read TGTGCCAGCAGTTTAGCCAGGGGGGAGACCCAGTACTTC.